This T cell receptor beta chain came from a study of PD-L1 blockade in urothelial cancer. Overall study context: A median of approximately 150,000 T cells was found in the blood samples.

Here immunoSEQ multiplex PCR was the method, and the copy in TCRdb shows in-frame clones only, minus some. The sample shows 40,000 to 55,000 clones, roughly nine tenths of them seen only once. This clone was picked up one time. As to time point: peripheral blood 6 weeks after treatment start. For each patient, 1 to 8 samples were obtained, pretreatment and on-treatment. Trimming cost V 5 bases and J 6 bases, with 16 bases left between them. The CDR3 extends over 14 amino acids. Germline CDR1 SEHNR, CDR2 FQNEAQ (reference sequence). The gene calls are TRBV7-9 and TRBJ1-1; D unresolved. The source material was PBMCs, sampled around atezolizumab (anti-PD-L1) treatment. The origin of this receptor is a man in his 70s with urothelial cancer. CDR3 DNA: TGTGCCAGCAGCCCGCGGGTGAGAGCCCCTGAAGCTTTCTTT. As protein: CASSPRVRAPEAFF.